Listed below are T cell receptor beta chains from one sample, sequenced in a study of blood T cell repertoires in COVID-19. Method: immunoSEQ multiplex PCR; TCRdb's copy keeps in-frame clones and lacks some. The sample has about 270,000 clones; about nine tenths are singletons. Sequenced: PBMCs or T cells enriched from blood (not recorded which). These receptors were taken from a woman in her thirties with acute COVID-19. The CDR3 runs from the conserved cysteine through the conserved F or W. The D gene is left open where the match is weak. For some rows the clone size is stated as once, few or many, or as a class when expanded; others skip it.

cdr3_aa,cdr3_nt,cdr3_length,j_call,v_call,d_call,clone_size
CSVATGTGDYEQYF,TGCAGCGTTGCTACCGGGACAGGTGACTACGAGCAGTACTTC,14,TRBJ2-7,TRBV29-1,TRBD1,.
CASSLGTSYTDTQYF,TGTGCCAGCAGCTTAGGGACTAGTTACACAGATACGCAGTATTTT,15,TRBJ2-3,TRBV7-3,TRBD2,.
CASSLDRAYEQYF,TGCGCCAGCAGCTTGGACAGAGCCTACGAGCAGTACTTC,13,TRBJ2-7,TRBV5-1,.,.
CASNRLAGAGELFF,TGTGCCAGCAACCGACTAGCGGGGGCGGGGGAGCTGTTTTTT,14,TRBJ2-2,TRBV2,TRBD2,.
CASSPIGREGRDEQFF,TGCGCCAGCAGCCCCATTGGGCGGGAGGGCCGGGATGAGCAGTTCTTC,16,TRBJ2-1,TRBV4-1,TRBD2,.
CASSVILQETQYF,TGTGCCAGCAGTGTGATACTCCAAGAGACCCAGTACTTC,13,TRBJ2-5,TRBV2,.,few
CASLAGGRTGELFF,TGTGCCAGCCTAGCGGGAGGGCGAACCGGGGAGCTGTTTTTT,14,TRBJ2-2,TRBV28,TRBD2,.
CATSDPGQRQETQYF,TGTGCCACCAGTGATCCCGGACAGCGACAAGAGACCCAGTACTTC,15,TRBJ2-5,TRBV24-1,.,.
CASSQTISGTEAFF,TGTGCCAGCAGCCAAACAATATCAGGGACTGAAGCTTTCTTT,14,TRBJ1-1,TRBV3-1/TRBV3-2,.,many
CASRRDSASEAFF,TGTGCCAGCAGAAGGGACAGCGCATCTGAAGCTTTCTTT,13,TRBJ1-1,TRBV12-3/TRBV12-4,TRBD1,.
CASSPLGGVLSNQPQHF,TGTGCCAGCAGCCCCTTGGGGGGGGTTTTAAGCAATCAGCCCCAGCATTTT,17,TRBJ1-5,TRBV7-9,.,.
CASSLGGTNYGYTF,TGTGCCAGCAGTTTGGGGGGGACTAACTATGGCTACACCTTC,14,TRBJ1-2,TRBV28,.,.
CASSFGTGGGEQFF,TGTGCCAGCAGTTTTGGGACAGGGGGCGGTGAGCAGTTCTTC,14,TRBJ2-1,TRBV28,TRBD1,.
CSALGDTRFGYTF,TGCAGCGCCCTAGGGGATACCCGCTTTGGCTACACCTTC,13,TRBJ1-2,TRBV29-1,.,.
CASSQVGGFSGANVLTF,TGCGCCAGCAGCCAAGTGGGAGGGTTCTCTGGGGCCAACGTCCTGACTTTC,17,TRBJ2-6,TRBV4-1,TRBD2,.
CAIQGMSNQPQHF,TGTGCCATACAGGGCATGAGCAATCAGCCCCAGCATTTT,13,TRBJ1-5,TRBV24-1,.,once
CATSRTGGPGNTIYF,TGTGCCACCAGTAGGACAGGGGGACCTGGAAACACCATATATTTT,15,TRBJ1-3,TRBV15,TRBD1,.
CASSTAGGWDQPQHF,TGTGCCAGTAGTACCGCAGGGGGCTGGGATCAGCCCCAGCATTTT,15,TRBJ1-5,TRBV19,TRBD1,.
CAISGGQSILGQPQHF,TGTGCCATCAGTGGTGGACAGTCAATTTTGGGTCAGCCCCAGCATTTT,16,TRBJ1-5,TRBV10-3,.,many
CSVATLGGRRYNEQFF,TGCAGCGTTGCGACCCTTGGCGGGAGGAGGTACAATGAGCAGTTCTTC,16,TRBJ2-1,TRBV29-1,TRBD2,.
CASSLYPTASNQPQHF,TGTGCCAGCAGTTTATACCCTACAGCTAGCAATCAGCCCCAGCATTTT,16,TRBJ1-5,TRBV28,.,.
CASSLFRGRAHEQYF,TGTGCCAGCAGCTTATTCCGCGGGAGGGCCCACGAGCAGTACTTC,15,TRBJ2-7,TRBV7-2,TRBD2,.
CASRLDSSGPYEQYF,TGTGCCAGCAGACTTGACAGCTCGGGCCCCTACGAGCAGTACTTC,15,TRBJ2-7,TRBV6-4,.,.
CASSLAQGNTEAFF,TGTGCCAGCAGCTTAGCCCAGGGAAACACTGAAGCTTTCTTT,14,TRBJ1-1,TRBV7-9,.,.
CASRTGGLAGVMQFF,TGTGCCAGCAGGACAGGGGGCTTAGCGGGAGTTATGCAGTTCTTC,15,TRBJ2-1,TRBV27,.,.
CASSLIGTGGASNEKLFF,TGTGCCAGCAGTTTAATAGGGACAGGGGGCGCAAGTAATGAAAAACTGTTTTTT,18,TRBJ1-4,TRBV28,TRBD1,.
CASSQAGTGRSYEQYF,TGTGCCAGCAGCCAGGCGGGGACAGGAAGGTCCTACGAGCAGTACTTC,16,TRBJ2-7,TRBV4-2,TRBD1,.
CASRANSYTEAFF,TGTGCCAGCAGGGCCAACAGTTACACTGAAGCTTTCTTT,13,TRBJ1-1,TRBV6-5,.,.
CASSPTYLGGSLTDTQYF,TGTGCCAGCAGCCCCACCTACTTAGGGGGAAGCCTCACAGATACGCAGTATTTT,18,TRBJ2-3,TRBV7-2,.,.
CASSQRETSGRWNEQFF,TGTGCCAGCAGCCAAAGAGAGACTAGCGGGAGGTGGAATGAGCAGTTCTTC,17,TRBJ2-1,TRBV11-2,TRBD2,once
CASTRDRGPGELFF,TGTGCCAGCACCCGGGACAGGGGACCCGGGGAGCTGTTTTTT,14,TRBJ2-2,TRBV28,TRBD1,.
CASSLIAGGLTYNEQFF,TGTGCCAGCAGTCTAATAGCGGGAGGGCTTACCTACAATGAGCAGTTCTTC,17,TRBJ2-1,TRBV27,TRBD2,.
CATSRTQDRGPSNTIYF,TGTGCCACCAGCAGGACCCAAGACAGGGGACCTTCAAACACCATATATTTT,17,TRBJ1-3,TRBV15,TRBD1,.
CASSLEGIGTPADEQYF,TGTGCCAGCAGCTTAGAAGGTATAGGGACTCCCGCGGACGAGCAGTACTTC,17,TRBJ2-7,TRBV13,.,.
CASSETGEAGELFF,TGTGCCAGCAGTGAAACAGGGGAGGCCGGGGAGCTGTTTTTT,14,TRBJ2-2,TRBV6-4,.,.
CASSQEGSVQGGNTIYF,TGTGCCAGCAGCCAAGAAGGGTCCGTTCAGGGCGGAAACACCATATATTTT,17,TRBJ1-3,TRBV4-2,.,once
CASSPGREGLEEQFF,TGTGCCAGCAGTCCCGGGCGGGAGGGTCTAGAAGAGCAGTTCTTC,15,TRBJ2-1,TRBV6-4,TRBD2,once
CASSLNSGEFTGELFF,TGTGCCAGCAGCTTAAATTCCGGAGAATTCACCGGGGAGCTGTTTTTT,16,TRBJ2-2,TRBV7-6,.,.
CASRISGDTQYF,TGTGCCAGCAGGATATCCGGGGATACGCAGTATTTT,12,TRBJ2-3,TRBV28,.,.
CASSRSGTSGIRGYNEQFF,TGTGCCAGCAGCCGTTCTGGGACTAGCGGGATTCGGGGGTACAATGAGCAGTTCTTC,19,TRBJ2-1,TRBV6-4,TRBD2,.
CSASLQGSFDEQFF,TGCAGTGCTAGTCTCCAGGGTTCGTTTGATGAGCAGTTCTTC,14,TRBJ2-1,TRBV20-1,.,.
CASSIRSGTKETQYF,TGTGCCAGCAGCATCCGTAGCGGGACTAAAGAGACCCAGTACTTC,15,TRBJ2-5,TRBV7-3,TRBD2,.
CSVTELAGEETQYF,TGCAGCGTTACCGAACTAGCGGGAGAAGAGACCCAGTACTTC,14,TRBJ2-5,TRBV29-1,TRBD2,.
CASSDKIGGAYEQYF,TGTGCCAGCAGCGACAAGATTGGCGGGGCCTACGAGCAGTACTTC,15,TRBJ2-7,TRBV11-2,.,.
CASSLMGSGSSTYNEQFF,TGTGCCAGCAGCTTAATGGGTAGCGGGAGCTCTACCTACAATGAGCAGTTCTTC,18,TRBJ2-1,TRBV7-3,TRBD2,.